This T cell receptor beta chain was documented in a study of cytomegalovirus exposure and HLA in healthy donors (dated by TCRdb to 2016 to 2017). With respect to the entire study: In an earlier analysis of approximately 640 of the donors, 250 to 350 Gb of sequence data and 120 million or so unique TCR beta sequences from 180 million or so T cells were reported. In an earlier analysis of 500 to 650 of the donors, high-throughput TCR beta sequencing was used to judge whether each TCR beta V gene segment behaved as functional or pseudogenic. In a later genetic analysis, genome-wide SNP genotypes for about 65% of the 666 donors were used, and that subset was treated as a discovery cohort. High-throughput TCR immunosequencing, statistical association of individual TCRs with disease status, and machine learning were combined to predict cytomegalovirus infection status. Roughly 300 gigabases of sequencing data and approximately 93 million unique TCR sequences were included in an early release covering 550 to 650 HLA-typed donors. Among the roughly 380 genotyped donors, more than 70% belonged to the genetic ancestry cluster associated with self-reported Caucasian donors. All discovery cohort repertoires had been generated using a single sequencing platform. The study used immunosequencing to profile the T cell repertoires of 670 or so subjects and linked those repertoires to cytomegalovirus serostatus. Both class I and class II loci were covered by HLA typing, at four-digit resolution. Four or five DR-DQ haplotypes were handled as single units for association and clustering because linkage in the cohort was strong. Rather than drawing on any new phenotypic data, the later analysis identified candidate immune exposures from TCR beta sequences and the way those sequences occurred across donors. On average, around 240,000 unique TCR beta nucleotide sequences were sequenced per donor among 398 genotyped donors of the cohort, with 15% to 20% of those sequences being non-productive. Donor age, sex, ethnicity and CMV serostatus were collected together with the repertoire data. Typing coverage varied by locus: about 620-630 donors for A, B, C, DRB1 and DQB1; more than 500 for DQA1; approximately 570 for DPA1; under 490 for DPB1. A separate validation cohort of about 110 different subjects was used in addition to the 666-subject first cohort. A later analysis re-examined previously published TCR beta repertoires from 610 or so donors and added high-resolution HLA genotyping to investigate patterns of TCR occurrence. The study aimed to test whether cataloging public T cell receptors could reveal signatures of past pathogen exposure.

Reading from cysteine to phenylalanine, the CDR3 counts 18 amino acids. Only the CDR3 portion is preserved as DNA: 54 bases, with reading frame beginning at the first base. From the germline V gene, CDR1 is MDHEN and CDR2 is SYDVKM. V has 10 bases trimmed and J has 0 bases trimmed; junction bases matching no gene number 18. Overall study results and their limits: The authors suggested that the approach could potentially be generalized to other disease states and immunological phenotypes. A later analysis found that HLA-associated TCR beta chains were more clonally expanded and had lower generation probabilities than equally common non-associated chains. A later genetic analysis associated a missense DCLRE1C variant with V-gene and J-gene trimming of TCR beta chains, and an independent cohort replicated the association. A further reported finding was that TCR beta sequences accurately predicted the HLA-A and HLA-B alleles for most subjects in the first cohort. Seventeen rarely observed V segments, including chromosome 9 orphons, were excluded from the earlier analysis of 550 to 700 of the donors because counts were too low. Correlated functional status among segregating V segments might be attributable to linkage disequilibrium, but an unknown experimental factor could not be ruled out. In an earlier analysis of approximately 590 of the donors, most TCR beta V segments were observed in productive rearrangements about 90% or about 30% of the time, broadly matching IMGT annotations. Cytomegalovirus status was reported to be diagnosed by the classifier with high specificity and sensitivity in both the original and validation cohorts. A group of highly shared sequence variants was considered likely to be a technical artifact of the sequencing pipeline. While some public TCRs were present in many individuals, most TCR sequences turned up only very rarely across donors. According to a later analysis, TCR association rates differed among HLA loci, with DRB1 alleles showing the most associated TCRs and HLA-C alleles showing the fewest. According to a later analysis, most CMV-associated TCR beta chains appeared to be HLA-restricted, and the HLA associations seemed to be driven largely by CMV exposure. A later analysis reported that several top co-occurrence clusters appeared linked to parvovirus B19, influenza, CMV and Epstein-Barr virus. The presence/absence analyses assumed that sequencing depth was roughly uniform across donors, and that assumption may not be true. A later analysis associated about 18,000 TCR beta sequences with specific HLA alleles at a false discovery rate of 0.05. The study listed 164 TCR beta chains as associated with cytomegalovirus. For the cohort, immune exposure information was limited to CMV serostatus. The 87-base-pair reads could not distinguish some IMGT-functional V segments, including TRBV6-2 and TRBV6-3, so those segments were excluded. In vitro tests confirmed that a few of the cytomegalovirus-associated TCR beta chains recognize cytomegalovirus antigens. Because HLA typing was missing for some donors at each locus, association tests included only the typed subset. When HLA alleles, especially DR and DQ, strongly co-occurred, TCR associations were difficult to assign to individual alleles. This cohort had only TCR beta chains sequenced, and the lack of alpha or paired-chain data limited which features could be detected. According to a later genetic analysis, donors in an Asian-associated ancestry cluster had fewer N-insertions in productive TCRs than the roughly 660-donor mean.

Library preparation employed the immunoSEQ multiplex PCR assay. The multiplex PCR relied on a mix of 60 forward primers for TCR Vbeta segments and 13 reverse primers for TCR Jbeta segments. The CDR3 region of rearranged TCR beta genes was amplified from genomic DNA with a multiplex PCR assay. The amplified TCR beta libraries were sequenced on the Illumina HiSeq System as 87-base-pair reads. In the paper's pipeline: A later analysis counted 75 million to 100 million unique TCR beta chains across the 666 repertoires, and some 11 million of these chains were shared by at least two donors. Raw reads were error-corrected and collapsed into unique sequences with a nearest-neighbor algorithm that merged closely related sequences to remove PCR and sequencing errors. CDR3 sequences were aligned to IMGT reference sequences to assign V, D and J gene segments. For a sequence to be retained, a match of at least six nucleotides was required to both a V gene segment and a J gene segment. Rearrangements were called productive when the CDR3 lacked stop codons and stayed in frame with V and J; all others were non-productive. Following IMGT convention, CDR3 was defined as the stretch from the second conserved V-encoded cysteine up to the conserved J-encoded phenylalanine. The earlier analysis of 450 to 750 of the donors excluded any sequence lacking an unambiguous match to a single V gene segment. In an earlier analysis of approximately 560 of the donors, a V segment was called functional when productive rearrangements were above 56.7%, and segregating when the standard deviation between donors exceeded 5%. A statistical classification framework was developed to diagnose cytomegalovirus status using the catalog of TCR beta chain sequences. V and J gene assignment, in a later analysis, came from comparing TCR nucleotide sequences with IMGT/GENE-DB human TR gene sequences. In a later analysis, CDR3 sequences and most-parsimonious VDJ recombination scenarios were assigned using the TCRdist pipeline. In a later analysis, each TCR beta chain was defined by its CDR3 amino acid sequence together with its V-gene family, and reads without a unique V-gene family were excluded. In a later analysis, some 600 highly shared, low-generation-probability nucleotide sequences were removed to address suspected cross-contamination and a sequencing artifact. For each public chain, a later analysis derived a clonal expansion index from normalized ranks of inferred template counts within each repertoire. In a later analysis, generation probabilities were computed using a VDJ recombination model fitted to out-of-frame rearrangements, and the results were checked against IGoR. Hypergeometric tests were used in a later analysis to score TCR-TCR, TCR-HLA and TCR-CMV co-occurrence, with a repertoire-size bias correction applied to the TCR pairs. False discovery rates were estimated in a later analysis by permuting HLA or CMV assignments 20 times. A later analysis grouped co-occurring TCRs with DBSCAN, adding TCRdist sequence similarity when clustering within HLA-allele-positive subsets. Repertoires with fewer than 30,000 or more than 120,000 public chains were left out of co-occurrence clustering, as were five repertoires with anomalous nucleotide sharing. TCRdb took over this immuneACCESS table, retaining in-frame rearrangements with V and J assigned. Such tables are incomplete; in checked studies, under half of the missing clones stem from an unresolved V gene, and the remainder is unexplained. D and trimming were read from the DNA, whereas the V and J calls and clone size are those reported in that table. For this sample, the table gives some 120,000 clones. The ten largest clonotypes hold 1% of the sample.

In total, just over 650 healthy bone marrow donors made up the cohort. Cohort members were all nominally healthy when sampled, although unrecorded immune exposures were likely present. The donor tested CMV seronegative, placing the donor among the 350 or so seronegative members of the cohort. Each donor provided a peripheral blood sample, and peripheral blood mononuclear cells were used for TCR beta sequencing. Genomic DNA extraction from the blood cell samples was performed with the Qiagen DNeasy Blood Extraction Kit. As to this clone: The target of this receptor is not known.

This chain joins TRBV28 to TRBJ1-5; TRBD1 matches 7 bases in the middle. The sequenced sample consisted of PBMCs. This TCR derives from a man aged 18 to 29 in good health and CMV-seronegative. This receptor has the CDR3 CATKGQAGGGYSNQPQHF. The nucleotide sequence is given as TGTGCCACTAAAGGACAGGCAGGAGGGGGTTATAGCAATCAGCCCCAGCATTTT.